There are a few counts of the clone carrying this TCR beta chain. Germline CDR1 reads SGHTA; CDR2 reads FQGNSA. V was clipped by 4 bases and J by 3 bases, with 16 bases between them. CDR3 length: 15 residues. Some clones are missing from TCRdb's copy, which holds only in-frame ones; the method was immunoSEQ multiplex PCR. The sample has about 61,000 clones, just over 85% seen once; the top ten hold about 18%. These data are taken from a study of blood T cell repertoires in COVID-19. V gene TRBV7-2 combines with J gene TRBJ2-7; the D gene is possibly TRBD2 (7 bases). The TCR sequence derives from a woman of 80 years or more with active COVID-19. The sequenced sample was peripheral blood. The CDR3 spells CASSSSLGGLYEQYF. CDR3 nucleotides: TGTGCCAGCAGCTCCTCTCTCGGGGGGCTCTACGAGCAGTACTTC.